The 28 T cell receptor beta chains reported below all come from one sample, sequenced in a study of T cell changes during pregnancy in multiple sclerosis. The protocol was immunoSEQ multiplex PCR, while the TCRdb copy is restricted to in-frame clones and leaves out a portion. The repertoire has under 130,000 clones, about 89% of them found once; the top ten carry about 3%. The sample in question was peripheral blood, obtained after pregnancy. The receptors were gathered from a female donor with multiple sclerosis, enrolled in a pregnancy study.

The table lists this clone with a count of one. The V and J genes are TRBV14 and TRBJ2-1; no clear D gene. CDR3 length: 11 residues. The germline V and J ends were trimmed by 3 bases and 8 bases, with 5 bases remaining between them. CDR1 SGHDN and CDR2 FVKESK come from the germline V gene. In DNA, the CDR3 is TGTGCCAGCAGCCAGATAGATGAGCAGTTCTTC. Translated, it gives CASSQIDEQFF.

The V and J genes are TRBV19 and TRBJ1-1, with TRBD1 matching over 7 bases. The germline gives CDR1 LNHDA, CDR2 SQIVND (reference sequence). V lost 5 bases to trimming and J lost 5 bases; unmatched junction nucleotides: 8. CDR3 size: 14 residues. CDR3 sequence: CASSERGLGTEAFF. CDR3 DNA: TGTGCCAGTAGTGAAAGGGGGCTTGGTACTGAAGCTTTCTTT. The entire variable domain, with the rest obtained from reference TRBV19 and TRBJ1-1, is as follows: DGGITQSPKYLFRKEGQNVTLSCEQNLNHDAMYWYRQDPGQGLRLIYYSQIVNDFQKGDIAEGYSVSREKKESFPLTVTSAQKNPTAFYLCASSERGLGTEAFFGQGTRLTVV.

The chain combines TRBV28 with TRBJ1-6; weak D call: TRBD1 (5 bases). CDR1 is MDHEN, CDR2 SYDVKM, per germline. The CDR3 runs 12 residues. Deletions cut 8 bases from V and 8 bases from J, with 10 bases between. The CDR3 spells CASGGRDSPLHF. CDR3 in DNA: TGTGCCAGCGGGGGGAGGGATTCACCCCTCCACTTT. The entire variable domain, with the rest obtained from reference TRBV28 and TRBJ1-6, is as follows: DVKVTQSSRYLVKRTGEKVFLECVQDMDHENMFWYRQDPGLGLRLIYFSYDVKMKEKGDIPEGYSVSREKKERFSLILESASTNQTSMYLCASGGRDSPLHFGNGTRLTVT.

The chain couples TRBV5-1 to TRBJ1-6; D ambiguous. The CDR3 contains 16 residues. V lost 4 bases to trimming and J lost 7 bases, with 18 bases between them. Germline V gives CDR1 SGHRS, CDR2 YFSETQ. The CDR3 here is CASSLLGSIGNSPLHF. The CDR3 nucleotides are TGCGCCAGCAGCCTACTAGGGAGTATTGGGAATTCACCCCTCCACTTT.

CDR3 nucleotide sequence: TGTGCCAGCAGCTTAGGGGACTCGGTTAATGAAAAACTGTTTTTT. Its translation: CASSLGDSVNEKLFF. This sequence joins TRBV7-9 and TRBJ1-4; the D gene is possibly TRBD1 (5 bases). The germline gives CDR1 SEHNR, CDR2 FQNEAQ (reference sequence). The CDR3 is 15 residues long. The V and J ends lost 1 base and 4 bases respectively, with 10 bases between them.

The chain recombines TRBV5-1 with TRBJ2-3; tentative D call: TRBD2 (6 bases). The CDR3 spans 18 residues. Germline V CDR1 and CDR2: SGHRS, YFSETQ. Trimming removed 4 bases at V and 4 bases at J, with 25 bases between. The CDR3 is CASSLPGPAGDQPDTQYF. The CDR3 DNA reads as TGCGCCAGCAGCCTCCCCGGTCCAGCGGGCGATCAGCCAGATACGCAGTATTTT.

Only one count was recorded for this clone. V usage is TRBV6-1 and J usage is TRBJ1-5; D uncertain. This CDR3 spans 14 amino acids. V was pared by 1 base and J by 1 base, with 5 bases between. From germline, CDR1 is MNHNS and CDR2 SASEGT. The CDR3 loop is CASSEGLSNQPQHF. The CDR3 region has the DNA TGTGCCAGCAGTGAAGGTCTGAGCAATCAGCCCCAGCATTTT.

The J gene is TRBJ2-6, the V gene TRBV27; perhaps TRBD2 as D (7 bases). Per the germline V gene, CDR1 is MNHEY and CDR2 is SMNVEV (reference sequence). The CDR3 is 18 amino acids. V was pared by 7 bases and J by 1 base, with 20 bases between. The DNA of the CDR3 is TGTGCCAGCACTCTCCGGGGGGCTGCATTGTCTGGGGCCAACGTCCTGACTTTC. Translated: CASTLRGAALSGANVLTF.

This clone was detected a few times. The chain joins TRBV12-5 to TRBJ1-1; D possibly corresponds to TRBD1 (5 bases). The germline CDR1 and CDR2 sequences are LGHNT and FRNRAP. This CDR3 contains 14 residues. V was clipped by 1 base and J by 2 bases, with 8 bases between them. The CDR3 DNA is TGTGCTAGTGGTTTGGGACAGTATAACACTGAAGCTTTCTTT. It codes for CASGLGQYNTEAFF. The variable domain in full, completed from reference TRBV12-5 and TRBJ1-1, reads DARVTQTPRHKVTEMGQEVTMRCQPILGHNTVFWYRQTMMQGLELLAYFRNRAPLDDSGMPKDRFSAEMPDATLATLKIQPSEPRDSAVYFCASGLGQYNTEAFFGQGTRLTVV.

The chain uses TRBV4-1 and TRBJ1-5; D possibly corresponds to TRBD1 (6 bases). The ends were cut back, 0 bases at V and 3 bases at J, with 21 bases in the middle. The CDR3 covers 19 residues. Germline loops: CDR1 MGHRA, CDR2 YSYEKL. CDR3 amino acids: CASSQEAPQTGLLNQPQHF. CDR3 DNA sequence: TGCGCCAGCAGCCAAGAAGCGCCCCAGACAGGACTTCTCAATCAGCCCCAGCATTTT.

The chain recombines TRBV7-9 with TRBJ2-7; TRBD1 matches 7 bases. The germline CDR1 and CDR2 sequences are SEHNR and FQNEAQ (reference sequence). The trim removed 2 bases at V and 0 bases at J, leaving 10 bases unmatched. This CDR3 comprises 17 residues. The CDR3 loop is CASSLSGQGVFSYEQYF. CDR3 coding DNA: TGTGCCAGCAGCTTATCGGGTCAGGGGGTATTCTCCTACGAGCAGTACTTC.

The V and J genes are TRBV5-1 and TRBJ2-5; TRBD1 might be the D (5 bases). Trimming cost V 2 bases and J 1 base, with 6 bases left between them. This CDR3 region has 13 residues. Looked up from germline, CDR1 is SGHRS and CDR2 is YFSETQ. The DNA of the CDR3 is TGCGCCAGCAGCTTTCAGGGCCAAGAGACCCAGTACTTC. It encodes CASSFQGQETQYF.

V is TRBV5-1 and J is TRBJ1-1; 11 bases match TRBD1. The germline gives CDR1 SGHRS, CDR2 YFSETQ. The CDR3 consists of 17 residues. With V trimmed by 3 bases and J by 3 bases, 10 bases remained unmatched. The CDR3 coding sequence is TGCGCCAGCAGCTCTGGACAGGGGGCTGTTAGGGACACTGAAGCTTTCTTT. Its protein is CASSSGQGAVRDTEAFF.

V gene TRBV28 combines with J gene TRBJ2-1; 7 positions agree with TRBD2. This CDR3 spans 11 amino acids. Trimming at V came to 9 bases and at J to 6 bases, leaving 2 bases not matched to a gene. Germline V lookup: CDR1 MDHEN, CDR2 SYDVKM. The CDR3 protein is CASWGGNEQFF. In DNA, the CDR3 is TGTGCCAGTTGGGGGGGCAATGAGCAGTTCTTC. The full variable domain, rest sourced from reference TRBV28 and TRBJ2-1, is DVKVTQSSRYLVKRTGEKVFLECVQDMDHENMFWYRQDPGLGLRLIYFSYDVKMKEKGDIPEGYSVSREKKERFSLILESASTNQTSMYLCASWGGNEQFFGPGTRLTVL.

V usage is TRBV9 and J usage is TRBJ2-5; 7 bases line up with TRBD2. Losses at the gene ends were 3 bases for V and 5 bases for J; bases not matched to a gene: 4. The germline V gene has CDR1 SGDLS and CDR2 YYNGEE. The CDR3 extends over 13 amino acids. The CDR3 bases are TGTGCCAGCAGCGAGACTAGCACGGAGACCCAGTACTTC. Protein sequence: CASSETSTETQYF.

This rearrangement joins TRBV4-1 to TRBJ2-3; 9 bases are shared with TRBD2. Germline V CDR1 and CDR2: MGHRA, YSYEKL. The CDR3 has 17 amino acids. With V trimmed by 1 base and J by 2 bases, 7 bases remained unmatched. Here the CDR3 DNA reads TGCGCCAGCAGCCAAGGGGCTAGCGGGACTCCCACAGATACGCAGTATTTT. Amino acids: CASSQGASGTPTDTQYF.

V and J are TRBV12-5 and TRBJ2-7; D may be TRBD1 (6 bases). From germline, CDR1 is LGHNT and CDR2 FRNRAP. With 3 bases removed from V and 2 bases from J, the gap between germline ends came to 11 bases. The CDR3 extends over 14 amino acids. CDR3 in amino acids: CASGLSGATYEQYF. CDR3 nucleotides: TGTGCTAGTGGTTTATCAGGGGCCACCTACGAGCAGTACTTC.

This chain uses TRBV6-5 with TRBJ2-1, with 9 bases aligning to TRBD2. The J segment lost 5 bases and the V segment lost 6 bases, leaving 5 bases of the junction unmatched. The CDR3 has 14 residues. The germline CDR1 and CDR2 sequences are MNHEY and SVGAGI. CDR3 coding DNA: TGTGCCAGCAGGGGAGGACTAGCGCACAATGAGCAGTTCTTC. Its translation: CASRGGLAHNEQFF.

The CDR3 DNA follows: TGTGCCAGCAGCCCGCCCCGCGGGGGGGAGAACACCGGGGAGCTGTTTTTT. It translates to CASSPPRGGENTGELFF. The gene calls are TRBV9 and TRBJ2-2; the match to TRBD2 covers 9 bases. The CDR3 runs to 17 residues. Germline CDR1 SGDLS, CDR2 YYNGEE. V was pared by 4 bases and J by 1 base, with 8 bases of the junction left unmatched.

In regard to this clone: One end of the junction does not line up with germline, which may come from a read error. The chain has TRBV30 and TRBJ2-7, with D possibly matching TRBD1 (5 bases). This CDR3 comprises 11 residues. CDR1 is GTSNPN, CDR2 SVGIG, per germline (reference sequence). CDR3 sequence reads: CAWSGGAQSRF. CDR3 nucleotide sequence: TGTGCCTGGAGTGGTGGGGCTCAAAGCCGTTTC.

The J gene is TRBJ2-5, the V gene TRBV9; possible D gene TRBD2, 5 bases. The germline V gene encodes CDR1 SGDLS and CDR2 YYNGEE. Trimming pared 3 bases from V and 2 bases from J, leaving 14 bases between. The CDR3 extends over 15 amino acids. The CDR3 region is CASSAPNRGQETQYF. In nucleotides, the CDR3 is TGTGCCAGCAGCGCCCCAAACCGAGGGCAAGAGACCCAGTACTTC.

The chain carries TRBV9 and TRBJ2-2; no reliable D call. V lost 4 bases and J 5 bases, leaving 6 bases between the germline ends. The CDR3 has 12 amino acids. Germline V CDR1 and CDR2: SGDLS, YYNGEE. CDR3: CASSPLTGELFF. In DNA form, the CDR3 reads TGTGCCAGCAGCCCCCTGACCGGGGAGCTGTTTTTT.

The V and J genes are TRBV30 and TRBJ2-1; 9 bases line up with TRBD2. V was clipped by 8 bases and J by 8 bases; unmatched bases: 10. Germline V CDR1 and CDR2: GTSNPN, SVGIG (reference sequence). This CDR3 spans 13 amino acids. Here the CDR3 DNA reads TGTGCCCGGGATCGCGGGGGGGCCGATGAGCAGTTCTTC. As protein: CARDRGGADEQFF.

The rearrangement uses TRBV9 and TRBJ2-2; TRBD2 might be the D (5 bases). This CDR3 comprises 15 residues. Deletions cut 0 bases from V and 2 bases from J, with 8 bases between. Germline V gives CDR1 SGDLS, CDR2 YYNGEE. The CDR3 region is CASSVVRENTGELFF. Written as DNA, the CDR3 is TGTGCCAGCAGCGTAGTTCGGGAAAACACCGGGGAGCTGTTTTTT.

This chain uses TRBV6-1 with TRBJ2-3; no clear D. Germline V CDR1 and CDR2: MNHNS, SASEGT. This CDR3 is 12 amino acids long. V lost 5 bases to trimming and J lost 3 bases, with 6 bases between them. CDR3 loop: CASSQRTDTQYF. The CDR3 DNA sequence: TGTGCCAGCAGTCAGAGGACAGATACGCAGTATTTT.

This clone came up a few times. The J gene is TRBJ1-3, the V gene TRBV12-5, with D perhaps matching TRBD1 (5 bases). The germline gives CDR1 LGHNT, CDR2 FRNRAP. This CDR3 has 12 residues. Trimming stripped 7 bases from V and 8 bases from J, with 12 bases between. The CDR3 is CASVSQGDTIYF. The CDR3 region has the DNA TGTGCTAGTGTCTCTCAAGGGGACACCATATATTTT. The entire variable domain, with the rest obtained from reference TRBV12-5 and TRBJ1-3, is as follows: DARVTQTPRHKVTEMGQEVTMRCQPILGHNTVFWYRQTMMQGLELLAYFRNRAPLDDSGMPKDRFSAEMPDATLATLKIQPSEPRDSAVYFCASVSQGDTIYFGEGSWLTVV.

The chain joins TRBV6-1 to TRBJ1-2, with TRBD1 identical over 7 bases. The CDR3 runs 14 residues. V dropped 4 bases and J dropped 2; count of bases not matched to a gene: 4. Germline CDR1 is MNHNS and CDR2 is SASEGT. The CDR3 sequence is CASSATGINYGYTF. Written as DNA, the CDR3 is TGTGCCAGCAGTGCGACAGGGATCAACTATGGCTACACCTTC.

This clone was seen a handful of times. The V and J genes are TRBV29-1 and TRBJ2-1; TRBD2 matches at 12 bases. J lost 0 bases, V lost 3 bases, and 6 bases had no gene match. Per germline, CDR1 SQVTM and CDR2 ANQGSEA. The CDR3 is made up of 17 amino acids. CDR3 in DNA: TGCAGCGTTGAGGGGACTAGCGGGTTCAGCTCCTACAATGAGCAGTTCTTC. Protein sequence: CSVEGTSGFSSYNEQFF.